A single TCR beta chain is shown here with its context. Its antigen remains unidentified. These data come from a study of neurological immune-mediated disorders. The V and J ends lost 3 bases and 6 bases respectively, with 14 bases between them. Germline CDR1 reads KGHSH; CDR2 reads LQKENI. CDR3 length: 14 amino acids. Whenever a sequencing run was performed, it yielded over 190 million TCR-beta sequences from 15-18 subjects. Each CDR3 protein gets one entry after TCRdb re-called the 5' RACE reads with MiXCR. The sample has around 23,000 distinct CDR3 sequences; around 15% are singletons. The study, taken as a whole, reports: The absence of shared CDR3 amino acid sequences among expanded clones across subjects suggests private repertoires in all groups. The most TCR clonal expansion was seen in HTLV-1-associated myelopathy, and the least was seen in multiple sclerosis, which fell below healthy controls.

This receptor was identified in a woman aged 40 to 49 with HTLV-1-associated myelopathy (HAM/TSP). Sequenced: PBMCs. The rearrangement links TRBV18 to TRBJ1-1, with D possibly being TRBD1 (5 bases). CDR3 in DNA: TGTGCCAGCTCACCGGATTTGGGGCTTGCTGAAGCTTTCTTT. Residues: CASSPDLGLAEAFF.